These T cell receptor beta chains were read from a single sample in a study of OX40 agonist ivuxolimab in advanced cancers. Assay used: immunoSEQ multiplex PCR; TCRdb lists only in-frame clones, some missing. The table includes tens of thousands of clones, more than 85% detected once. Sequencing used CD4+ or CD8+ T cells sorted from blood, obtained in a trial of the OX40 agonist ivuxolimab. These TCRs come from an adult with an advanced solid tumor such as melanoma, head and neck, liver or kidney cancer. Both conserved end residues are part of each CDR3. The D gene is left open where the match is weak. Clone size appears in some rows only: once, few, many, or a class for an expanded clone.

TRBV5-4	NA	NA	TRBJ1-3	CASSLVGPSGNTIYF	TGTGCCAGCAGCTTGGTGGGCCCCTCTGGAAACACCATATATTTT
TRBV27	NA	medium-sized	TRBJ2-7	CASRGLEGGAFSYEQYF	TGTGCCAGCAGGGGGCTCGAGGGCGGGGCCTTCTCCTACGAGCAGTACTTC
TRBV11-2	TRBD2	NA	TRBJ2-1	CASSLQTSGSYEQFF	TGTGCCAGCAGCTTACAAACTAGCGGGAGCTATGAGCAGTTCTTC
TRBV7-3	TRBD2	NA	TRBJ2-1	CASSLRGTSGRNEQFF	TGTGCCAGCAGCTTGAGGGGGACTAGCGGGCGCAATGAGCAGTTCTTC
TRBV21-1	NA	NA	TRBJ2-7	CASSIVAFSSYEQYF	TGTGCCAGCAGCATCGTCGCGTTCAGCTCCTACGAGCAGTACTTC
TRBV27	NA	once	TRBJ2-5	CASSLLGQGLETQYF	TGTGCCAGCAGTTTATTGGGCCAGGGATTAGAGACCCAGTACTTC
TRBV28	TRBD1	NA	TRBJ1-2	CASSWGQGTYGYTF	TGTGCCAGCAGCTGGGGACAGGGTACCTATGGCTACACCTTC
TRBV5-4	TRBD1	NA	TRBJ2-5	CASSRGTGRETQYF	TGTGCCAGCAGCCGTGGGACAGGGCGGGAGACCCAGTACTTC
TRBV7-3	NA	NA	TRBJ2-1	CASSLSDGSFYNEQFF	TGTGCCAGCAGCTTATCGGACGGGAGTTTTTACAATGAGCAGTTCTTC
TRBV28	TRBD2	NA	TRBJ2-1	CASSPWTGLAGLGDEQFF	TGTGCCAGCAGTCCATGGACGGGACTAGCGGGGCTGGGGGATGAGCAGTTCTTC
TRBV7-8	TRBD1	once	TRBJ2-7	CASSFQGARNEQYF	TGTGCCAGCAGCTTCCAGGGGGCGCGCAACGAGCAGTACTTC
TRBV7-9	TRBD1	NA	TRBJ1-1	CASSGIRGTEAFF	TGTGCCAGCAGCGGAATCAGGGGGACTGAAGCTTTCTTT
TRBV5-4	TRBD1	once	TRBJ2-7	CASSPDRGRREQYF	TGTGCCAGCAGCCCAGACAGGGGGCGGAGGGAGCAGTACTTC
TRBV5-6	NA	NA	TRBJ2-5	CASSLLSVQETQYF	TGTGCCAGCAGCTTGTTAAGTGTGCAAGAGACCCAGTACTTC
TRBV5-1	NA	few	TRBJ1-2	CASSLEVYRVKDYGYTF	TGCGCCAGCAGCTTGGAGGTCTACAGGGTGAAAGACTATGGCTACACCTTC
TRBV28	TRBD1	NA	TRBJ1-2	CASSLGQAFYGYTF	TGTGCCAGCAGTTTAGGACAGGCCTTCTATGGCTACACCTTC
TRBV9	NA	NA	TRBJ2-5	CASSVGQGTQYF	TGTGCCAGCAGCGTAGGCCAAGGGACCCAGTACTTC
TRBV6-1	NA	NA	TRBJ1-4	CASSHEQGSSEKLFF	TGTGCCAGCAGCCATGAGCAGGGGAGTAGCGAAAAACTGTTTTTT
TRBV5-6	NA	NA	TRBJ2-3	CASSLRGRGTDTQYF	TGTGCCAGCAGCTTGAGGGGGAGGGGGACAGATACGCAGTATTTT
TRBV6-5	TRBD2	once	TRBJ2-7	CASSRTSGYEQYF	TGTGCCAGCAGCAGGACTAGCGGATACGAGCAGTACTTC
TRBV5-1	TRBD2	NA	TRBJ2-5	CASSFFPGGQETQYF	TGCGCCAGCAGCTTTTTCCCGGGAGGCCAAGAGACCCAGTACTTC
TRBV10-1	NA	NA	TRBJ2-2	CASSRERGIAGELFF	TGCGCCAGCAGTAGGGAAAGGGGGATAGCCGGGGAGCTGTTTTTT
TRBV18	TRBD1	NA	TRBJ1-2	CASSPARTGAAYGYTF	TGTGCCAGCTCTCCTGCTAGGACAGGGGCGGCCTATGGCTACACCTTC
TRBV19	TRBD1	NA	TRBJ2-1	CASERTGSPYNEQFF	TGTGCCAGTGAGCGGACAGGGTCGCCATACAATGAGCAGTTCTTC
TRBV5-1	NA	NA	TRBJ1-1	CASSSTGWGAEAFF	TGCGCCAGCAGCTCGACGGGATGGGGGGCTGAAGCTTTCTTT
TRBV5-1	NA	NA	TRBJ1-6	CASSLMGRGASGSPLHF	TGCGCCAGCAGCTTGATGGGCAGGGGAGCCTCAGGCTCACCCCTCCACTTT
TRBV7-2	NA	NA	TRBJ2-2	CASSLLGGVNTGELFF	TGTGCCAGCAGCTTATTAGGGGGAGTCAACACCGGGGAGCTGTTTTTT
TRBV11-3	TRBD1	NA	TRBJ2-7	CASSPYRGEWFYEQYF	TGTGCCAGCAGCCCCTACAGGGGGGAGTGGTTCTACGAGCAGTACTTC
TRBV2	NA	NA	TRBJ2-7	CASSEARQSYEQYF	TGTGCCAGCAGTGAAGCGAGGCAGTCCTACGAGCAGTACTTC
TRBV5-6	TRBD2	once	TRBJ2-2	CASSLSGVNTGELFF	TGTGCCAGCAGCTTGAGCGGGGTAAACACCGGGGAGCTGTTTTTT
TRBV19	NA	NA	TRBJ2-7	CASSAPGPREGEQYF	TGTGCCAGTAGTGCCCCCGGGCCAAGAGAAGGCGAGCAGTACTTC
TRBV7-9	NA	NA	TRBJ2-1	CASSPDGGLAALFSNEQFF	TGTGCCAGCAGCCCGGACGGTGGATTAGCGGCCCTATTCTCCAATGAGCAGTTCTTC
TRBV7-2	NA	NA	TRBJ2-7	CASSSRLGLEQYF	TGTGCCAGCAGCTCCCGACTGGGTTTGGAGCAGTACTTC
TRBV19	TRBD1	NA	TRBJ2-4	CASSIAQGVTKNIQYF	TGTGCCAGTAGTATAGCACAGGGGGTAACCAAAAACATTCAGTACTTC
TRBV5-6	NA	NA	TRBJ1-3	CASSLGGTGNTIYF	TGTGCCAGCAGCTTGGGGGGTACCGGAAACACCATATATTTT